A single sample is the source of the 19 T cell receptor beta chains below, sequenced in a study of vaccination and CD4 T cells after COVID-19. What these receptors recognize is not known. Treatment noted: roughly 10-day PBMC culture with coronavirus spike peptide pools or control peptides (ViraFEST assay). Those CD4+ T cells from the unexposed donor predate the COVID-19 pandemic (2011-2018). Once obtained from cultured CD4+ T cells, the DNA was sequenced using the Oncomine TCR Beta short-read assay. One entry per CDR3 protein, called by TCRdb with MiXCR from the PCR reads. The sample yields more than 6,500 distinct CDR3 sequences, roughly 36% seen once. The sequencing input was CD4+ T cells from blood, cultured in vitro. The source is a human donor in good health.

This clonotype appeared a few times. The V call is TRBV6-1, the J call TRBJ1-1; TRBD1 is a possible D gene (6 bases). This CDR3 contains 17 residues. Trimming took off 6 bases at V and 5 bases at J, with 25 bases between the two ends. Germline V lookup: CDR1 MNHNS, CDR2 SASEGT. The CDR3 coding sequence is TGTGCCAGCAGCCGGAGGGGGACCAGGGTGTCCGTTACTGAAGCTTTCTTT. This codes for CASSRRGTRVSVTEAFF.

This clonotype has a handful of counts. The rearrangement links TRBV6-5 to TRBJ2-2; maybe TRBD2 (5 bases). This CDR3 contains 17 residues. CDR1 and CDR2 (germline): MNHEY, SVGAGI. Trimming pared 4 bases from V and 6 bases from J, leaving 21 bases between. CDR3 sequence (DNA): TGTGCCAGCAGTTCGGACTCCTCAAGTTTTCATTCCGGGGAGCTGTTTTTT. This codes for CASSSDSSSFHSGELFF.

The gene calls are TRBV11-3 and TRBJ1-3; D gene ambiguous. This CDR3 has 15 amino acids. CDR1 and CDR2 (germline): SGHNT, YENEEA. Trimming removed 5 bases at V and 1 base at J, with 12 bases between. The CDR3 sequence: CASSRGGLSGNTIYF. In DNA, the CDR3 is TGTGCCAGCAGCCGGGGTGGACTGTCTGGAAACACCATATATTTT.

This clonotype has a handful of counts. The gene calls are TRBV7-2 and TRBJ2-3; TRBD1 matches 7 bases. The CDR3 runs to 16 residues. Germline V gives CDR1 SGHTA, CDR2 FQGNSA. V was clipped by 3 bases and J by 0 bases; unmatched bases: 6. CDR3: CASSFDRVTSTDTQYF. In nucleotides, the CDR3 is TGTGCCAGCAGCTTTGACAGGGTTACAAGCACAGATACGCAGTATTTT. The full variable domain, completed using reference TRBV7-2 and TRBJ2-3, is GAGVSQSPSNKVTEKGKDVELRCDPISGHTALYWYRQSLGQGLEFLIYFQGNSAPDKSGLPSDRFSAERTGGSVSTLTIQRTQQEDSAVYLCASSFDRVTSTDTQYFGPGTRLTVL.

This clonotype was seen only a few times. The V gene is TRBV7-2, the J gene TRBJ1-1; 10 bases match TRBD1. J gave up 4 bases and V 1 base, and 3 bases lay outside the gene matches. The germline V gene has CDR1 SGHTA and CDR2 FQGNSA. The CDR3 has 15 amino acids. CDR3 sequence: CASSLEGTGATEAFF. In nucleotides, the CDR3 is TGTGCCAGCAGCTTAGAGGGGACAGGGGCCACTGAAGCTTTCTTT.

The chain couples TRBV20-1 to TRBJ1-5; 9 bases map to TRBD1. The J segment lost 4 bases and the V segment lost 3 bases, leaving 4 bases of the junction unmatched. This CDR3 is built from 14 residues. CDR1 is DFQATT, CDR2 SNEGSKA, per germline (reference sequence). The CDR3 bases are TGCAGTGCTAGGCGCGGACAGGGGAATCAGCCCCAGCATTTT. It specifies CSARRGQGNQPQHF.

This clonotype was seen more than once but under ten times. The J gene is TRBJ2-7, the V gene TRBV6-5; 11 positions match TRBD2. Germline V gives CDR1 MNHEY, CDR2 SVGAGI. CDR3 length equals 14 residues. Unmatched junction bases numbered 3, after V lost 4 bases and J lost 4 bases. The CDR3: CASSFSGRDYEQYF. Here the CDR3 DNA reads TGTGCCAGCAGTTTTAGCGGGAGGGATTACGAGCAGTACTTC.

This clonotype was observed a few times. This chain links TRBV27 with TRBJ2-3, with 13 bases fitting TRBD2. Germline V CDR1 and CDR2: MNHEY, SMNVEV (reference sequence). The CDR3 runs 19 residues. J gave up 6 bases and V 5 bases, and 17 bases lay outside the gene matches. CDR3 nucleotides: TGTGCCAGCAGTGCAACCCCGGGACTAGCGGGGCGCGGGGGGGATACGCAGTATTTT. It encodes CASSATPGLAGRGGDTQYF.

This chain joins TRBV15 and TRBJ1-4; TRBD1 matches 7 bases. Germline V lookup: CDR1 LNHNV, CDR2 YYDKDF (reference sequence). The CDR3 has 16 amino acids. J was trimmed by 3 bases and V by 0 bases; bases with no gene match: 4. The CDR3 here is CATSRDRQGSNEKLFF. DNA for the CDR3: TGTGCCACCAGCAGAGATCGACAGGGATCTAATGAAAAACTGTTTTTT.

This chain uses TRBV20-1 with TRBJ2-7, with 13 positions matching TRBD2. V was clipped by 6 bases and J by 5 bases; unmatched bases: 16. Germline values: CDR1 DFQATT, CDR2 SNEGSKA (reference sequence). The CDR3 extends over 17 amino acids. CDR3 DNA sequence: TGCAGTGCAATACAAACTAGCGGGAGGGCCCGATCGAACGAGCAGTACTTC. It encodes CSAIQTSGRARSNEQYF.

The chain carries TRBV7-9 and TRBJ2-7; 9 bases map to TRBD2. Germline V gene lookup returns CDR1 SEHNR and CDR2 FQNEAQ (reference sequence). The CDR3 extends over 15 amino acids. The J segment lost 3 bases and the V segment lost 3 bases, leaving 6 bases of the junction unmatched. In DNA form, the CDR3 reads TGTGCCAGCAGCTTTAGCGGGAGATCGGACTACGAGCAGTACTTC. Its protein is CASSFSGRSDYEQYF.

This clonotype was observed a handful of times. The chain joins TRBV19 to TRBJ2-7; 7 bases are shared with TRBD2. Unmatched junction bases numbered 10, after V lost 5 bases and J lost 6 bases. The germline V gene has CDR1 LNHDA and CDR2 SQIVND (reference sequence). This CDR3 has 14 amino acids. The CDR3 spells CASSSLGGRGEQYF. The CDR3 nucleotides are TGTGCCAGTAGTTCCCTTGGCGGGAGAGGCGAGCAGTACTTC.

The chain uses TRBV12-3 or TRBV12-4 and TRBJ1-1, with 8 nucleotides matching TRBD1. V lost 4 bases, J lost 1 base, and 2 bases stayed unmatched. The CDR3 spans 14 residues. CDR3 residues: CASSSQGANTEAFF. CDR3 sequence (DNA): TGTGCCAGCAGTTCGCAGGGGGCGAACACTGAAGCTTTCTTT.

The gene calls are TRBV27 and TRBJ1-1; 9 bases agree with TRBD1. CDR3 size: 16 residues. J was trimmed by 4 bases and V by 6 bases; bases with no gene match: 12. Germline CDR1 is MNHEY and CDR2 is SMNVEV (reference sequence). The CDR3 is CASSILPGQGSTEAFF. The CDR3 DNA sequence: TGTGCCAGCAGCATACTACCGGGACAGGGAAGCACTGAAGCTTTCTTT.

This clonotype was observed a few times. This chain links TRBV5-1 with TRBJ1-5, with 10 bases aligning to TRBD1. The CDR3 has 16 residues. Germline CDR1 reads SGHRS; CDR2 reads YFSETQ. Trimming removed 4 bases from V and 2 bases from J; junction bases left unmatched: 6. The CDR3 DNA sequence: TGCGCCAGCAGCCCGACAGGGGGCGAGGGCAATCAGCCCCAGCATTTT. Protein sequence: CASSPTGGEGNQPQHF. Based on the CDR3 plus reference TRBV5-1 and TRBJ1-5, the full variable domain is KAGVTQTPRYLIKTRGQQVTLSCSPISGHRSVSWYQQTPGQGLQFLFEYFSETQRNKGNFPGRFSGRQFSNSRSEMNVSTLELGDSALYLCASSPTGGEGNQPQHFGDGTRLSIL.

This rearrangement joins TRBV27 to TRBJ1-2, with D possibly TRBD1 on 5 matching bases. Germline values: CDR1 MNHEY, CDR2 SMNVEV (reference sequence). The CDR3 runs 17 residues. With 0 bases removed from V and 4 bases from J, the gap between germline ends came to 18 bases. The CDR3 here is CASSLSILGRRGYGYTF. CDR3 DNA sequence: TGTGCCAGCAGTTTATCGATCTTGGGCAGGAGGGGCTATGGCTACACCTTC.

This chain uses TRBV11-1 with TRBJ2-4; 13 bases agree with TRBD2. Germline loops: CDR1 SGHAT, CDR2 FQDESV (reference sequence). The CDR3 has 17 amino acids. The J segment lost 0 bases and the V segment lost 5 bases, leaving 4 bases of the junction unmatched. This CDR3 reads CASSPLAGGLAKNIQYF. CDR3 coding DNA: TGTGCCAGCAGCCCACTAGCGGGAGGGCTAGCCAAAAACATTCAGTACTTC.

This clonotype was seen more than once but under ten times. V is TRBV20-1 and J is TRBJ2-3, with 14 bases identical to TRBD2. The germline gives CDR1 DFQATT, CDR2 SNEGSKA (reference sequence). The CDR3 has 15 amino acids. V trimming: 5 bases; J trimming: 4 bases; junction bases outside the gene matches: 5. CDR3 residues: CSAPRTSGGSDTQYF. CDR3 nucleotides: TGCAGTGCTCCCCGGACTAGCGGGGGGTCAGATACGCAGTATTTT.

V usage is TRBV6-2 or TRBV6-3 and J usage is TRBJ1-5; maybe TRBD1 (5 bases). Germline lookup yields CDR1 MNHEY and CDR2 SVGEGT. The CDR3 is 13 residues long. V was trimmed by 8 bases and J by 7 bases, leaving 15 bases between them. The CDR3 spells CASDYGAGQPQHF. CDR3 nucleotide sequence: TGTGCCAGCGACTACGGGGCGGGGCAGCCCCAGCATTTT.